This is a list of T cell receptor beta chains from one sample in a study of Graves' ophthalmopathy and Graves' hyperthyroidism. TCRdb called the multiplex PCR reads again in MiXCR, with one record for every CDR3 protein. This sample has 200,000 to 250,000 distinct CDR3 sequences, with 29% found just once. The source material was peripheral blood. Receptors were obtained from a man aged 50 to 59 with Graves' ophthalmopathy. The conserved cysteine and the conserved F or W are not part of the CDR3 here. The order of the fields is J gene, V gene, CDR3 protein.

J: TRBJ2-5
V: TRBV11-2
CDR3: ASSLDIQETQY

J: TRBJ2-2
V: TRBV24-1
CDR3: ATSDFGREHDGELF

J: TRBJ2-4
V: TRBV5-1
CDR3: ASSFSAGVGAKNIQY

J: TRBJ2-5
V: TRBV6-5
CDR3: ASSYSDRAKTQY

J: TRBJ1-6
V: TRBV11-2
CDR3: ASSVSALIPLH

J: TRBJ2-7
V: TRBV12-3/TRBV12-4
CDR3: ASREDAGQLVRY

J: TRBJ2-2
V: TRBV28
CDR3: ASSVTGHRSGELF

J: TRBJ2-7
V: TRBV28
CDR3: ASSHPRMAYEQY

J: TRBJ2-5
V: TRBV20-1
CDR3: SASPDGAGETQY

J: TRBJ2-2
V: TRBV7-2
CDR3: ASSLGSWDTDTGELF

J: TRBJ2-5
V: TRBV4-1
CDR3: ASSPVRREGQETQY

J: TRBJ2-7
V: TRBV20-1
CDR3: SARVRGHSSYEQY

J: TRBJ2-3
V: TRBV30
CDR3: AWSPPGTISTDTQY

J: TRBJ2-4
V: TRBV7-3
CDR3: ASSEGAGIQY

J: TRBJ2-7
V: TRBV6-2/TRBV6-3
CDR3: ASATEGIKGHEQY